Listed below are T cell receptor beta chains from one sample, sequenced in a study of T cells in Graves' hyperthyroidism and ophthalmopathy. TCRdb re-derived calls from the multiplex PCR reads in MiXCR, one entry per CDR3 protein. The sample lists approximately 630,000 distinct CDR3 sequences; roughly 17% were seen once. The specimen sequenced was blood. The receptor source for this set is a woman aged 30 to 39 with Graves' hyperthyroidism. Both conserved end residues are part of each CDR3.

j_gene | v_gene | CDR3aa
TRBJ1-6 | TRBV11-2 | CASSLVGYDNSPLHF
TRBJ1-2 | TRBV29-1 | CSVQGQGQYGYTF
TRBJ2-1 | TRBV7-9 | CASSSGLAGVEQFF
TRBJ2-5 | TRBV6-2/TRBV6-3 | CASSLGSTGRQETQYF
TRBJ2-4 | TRBV7-8 | CASSLDPSIQYF
TRBJ2-2 | TRBV5-1 | CASSTRTGELFF
TRBJ1-3 | TRBV5-8 | CASSQYRTDSGNTIYF
TRBJ2-7 | TRBV27 | CASSLTPGLSYEQYF
TRBJ2-3 | TRBV6-4 | CASSERVGDTQYF
TRBJ1-6 | TRBV7-2 | CASSLDKVGLSPLHF
TRBJ2-5 | TRBV6-1 | CASMGQGWETQYF
TRBJ1-6 | TRBV2 | CASSEAKGALISLHF
TRBJ2-1 | TRBV20-1 | CSARGGRLATDNEQFF
TRBJ1-6 | TRBV28 | CASSFTGGDSPLHF
TRBJ2-7 | TRBV27 | CASGIYEQYF
TRBJ2-2 | TRBV7-7 | CASSLETGKFNTGELFF
TRBJ1-1 | TRBV29-1 | CSVPVLRGAGTEAFF
TRBJ2-1 | TRBV6-1 | CASSGRLAGGQNEQFF
TRBJ1-1 | TRBV2 | CASSRVMNTEAFF
TRBJ1-3 | TRBV4-1 | CASSQDGGASGNTIYF
TRBJ2-1 | TRBV7-9 | CASSLGSGRASEQFF
TRBJ2-7 | TRBV3-1 | CASSRASGRSYEQYF
TRBJ2-3 | TRBV11-2 | CASSGTSGRDTQYF
TRBJ2-5 | TRBV9 | CASSVDIGGRAETQYF
TRBJ1-2 | TRBV10-3 | CAISESIYGYTF
TRBJ2-7 | TRBV7-2 | CASSLTGGTGSGEQYF
TRBJ2-7 | TRBV5-1 | CASSFSAGESYEQYF
TRBJ2-6 | TRBV18 | CASRGTVSGANVLTF
TRBJ1-1 | TRBV28 | CASSLSSTGDTEAFF
TRBJ1-2 | TRBV3-1 | CASSQESRGGFNYGYTF
TRBJ2-7 | TRBV7-9 | CASSNRTRTEQYF
TRBJ1-2 | TRBV6-5 | CASSYAGTVKDGYTF
TRBJ1-5 | TRBV27 | CASSSQGYNQPQHF
TRBJ2-7 | TRBV11-2 | CASRTSEDWTYEQYF
TRBJ1-4 | TRBV7-3 | CASSFWGASSNEKLFF
TRBJ2-7 | TRBV9 | CASSVGVYEQYF
TRBJ2-2 | TRBV6-1 | CASSELGTVNTGELFF
TRBJ1-5 | TRBV12-3/TRBV12-4 | CASSPRGGSHQPQHF
TRBJ1-5 | TRBV20-1 | CSARYGNSNQPQHF
TRBJ2-7 | TRBV12-3/TRBV12-4 | CASSLRSVGEQYF
TRBJ1-2 | TRBV6-5 | CASSYSKGARGYTF
TRBJ2-1 | TRBV28 | CASSPQREDYNEQFF
TRBJ2-1 | TRBV30 | CAWKPGPYNEQFF
TRBJ2-7 | TRBV5-5 | CASSETGPYEQYF
TRBJ2-5 | TRBV10-3 | CAIRPSIDRGIQETQYF
TRBJ1-2 | TRBV3-1 | CASSHTAGSYGYTF
TRBJ2-6 | TRBV5-6 | CASSLGTSGANVLTF
TRBJ1-6 | TRBV28 | CASSSGGVPPLHF
TRBJ2-7 | TRBV11-2 | CASSLSVTSSYEQYF
TRBJ2-7 | TRBV27 | CASSFRAGYYEQYF
TRBJ1-2 | TRBV5-1 | CASSSVGVSYGYTF
TRBJ1-6 | TRBV19 | CASTHVSTGGGNSPLHF
TRBJ2-5 | TRBV7-2 | CASSPRLAGGRKETQYF
TRBJ2-3 | TRBV29-1 | CSAQVGDTQYF
TRBJ1-2 | TRBV5-5 | CASSHGVNVGFGGYTF
TRBJ2-7 | TRBV3-1 | CASSQDPDKTYEQYF
TRBJ2-7 | TRBV3-1 | CASSQDSGLLYEQYF
TRBJ1-2 | TRBV2 | CASSEDDLRNGYTF